Described below is a single T cell receptor (beta chain) sequence and its context. Antigen specificity is unknown. The sample providers were healthy Caucasian people from Russia, aged about 6 to 100. These data belong to a study of blood T cells in healthy people across ages. Overall study findings and caveats: Diversity was higher, and naive CD4+ cells more numerous, in long-lived donors than in aged donors.

Sample-barcoded 5' priming and a J-beta primer mix drove a second PCR of roughly 6 to 12 cycles. TCRdb recomputed calls from the 5' RACE reads with MiXCR, one row per CDR3 protein. The table lists roughly 1.6 million distinct CDR3 sequences, about 31% of them singletons, with 10% to 12% in the top ten. V lost 9 bases, J lost 7 bases, and 14 bases lay in between. CDR3 length: 12 residues. From germline, CDR1 is SEHNR and CDR2 FQNEAQ (reference sequence). Sequencing input: blood. This clonotype was obtained from a woman in her 30s in good health. This rearrangement joins TRBV7-9 to TRBJ2-3; a weak D match, TRBD1 (5 bases). The CDR3 sequence is CASSKTENTQYF. Written as DNA, the CDR3 is TGTGCCAGTAGCAAGACAGAGAATACGCAGTATTTT.